This T cell receptor beta chain emerged from a study of blood T cell repertoires in COVID-19. Overall study: The United States, Italy and Spain supplied acute and convalescent COVID-19 samples. T cells, B-cell-depleted T cells, or PBMCs provided the cDNA or gDNA that served as material.

Participants were aged roughly 18 to 100 years from around 26 US areas. In assigning cohorts, the study relied on participant-reported clinical history. Sequencing was performed with immunoSEQ multiplex PCR; in TCRdb, only in-frame clones are kept and a portion is missing. Here the sample spans some 410,000 clones, 85% to 90% being singletons. V was pared by 0 bases and J by 9 bases, with 21 bases between. This CDR3 contains 18 residues. Germline assignment: CDR1 LGHNT and CDR2 FRNRAP. This chain links TRBV12-5 with TRBJ1-6; possible D gene TRBD1, 5 bases. The sequencing sample was made of PBMCs or T cells enriched from blood (not recorded which). The receptor comes from a woman in her twenties or thirties with acute COVID-19. The CDR3 DNA reads as TGTGCTAGTGGTTTGGTACAAGGAAGGGGACTCGGGAGTTCACCCCTCCACTTT. This translates into CASGLVQGRGLGSSPLHF.